The rows below give T cell receptor beta chains drawn from one sample of a study of identical twins. TCRdb called the 5' RACE reads again in MiXCR, with one record for every CDR3 protein. Of approximately 1.8 million distinct CDR3 sequences detected, around 33% appear once; the ten largest clones hold less than 0.35%. Sequencing was done on a sample of cord blood. These receptors all come from a newborn girl in good health. Both conserved end residues are part of each CDR3. The D gene is left open where the match is weak. The size field is filled for only some rows; it gives once, few, many or a size class.

clone size	D gene	V gene	J gene	CDR3 protein	CDR3 DNA
.	.	TRBV7-9	TRBJ1-1	CASNPTDKVEAFF	TGTGCCAGCAACCCGACAGATAAGGTTGAAGCTTTCTTT
.	TRBD2	TRBV28	TRBJ2-4	CASSPPRLARLGKNIQYF	TGTGCCAGCAGTCCTCCTCGACTAGCGAGACTAGGCAAAAACATTCAGTACTTC
.	TRBD1	TRBV12-3/TRBV12-4	TRBJ1-2	CASTSRRQGHEGYTF	TGTGCCAGCACCTCTCGCCGACAGGGGCATGAGGGCTACACCTTC
many	.	TRBV3-1	TRBJ2-1	CASSLRGMDEQFF	TGTGCCAGCAGCCTAAGGGGGATGGATGAGCAGTTCTTC
.	.	TRBV5-1	TRBJ2-7	CASSLRLERYEQYF	TGCGCCAGCAGCTTGCGGCTAGAGAGATACGAGCAGTACTTC
once	.	TRBV10-3	TRBJ2-7	CAISDNRNEQYF	TGTGCCATCAGTGATAACCGGAATGAGCAGTACTTC
.	.	TRBV3-1	TRBJ1-1	CASSQDQRHTEAFF	TGTGCCAGCAGCCAGGACCAACGTCACACTGAAGCTTTCTTT
.	.	TRBV21-1	TRBJ2-7	CASSEYPHYEQYF	TGTGCCAGCAGCGAATATCCACACTACGAGCAGTACTTC
.	.	TRBV5-6	TRBJ1-1	CASRPGSLNTEAFF	TGTGCCAGCAGGCCTGGTTCCTTGAACACTGAAGCTTTCTTT
.	.	TRBV20-1	TRBJ2-5	CSARRGRRSGETQYF	TGCAGTGCTAGAAGGGGACGGCGCAGTGGAGAGACCCAGTACTTC
.	TRBD1	TRBV6-5	TRBJ2-7	CASSYRTGKALADEQYF	TGTGCCAGCAGTTACCGGACAGGGAAGGCCCTAGCCGACGAGCAGTACTTC
.	.	TRBV20-1	TRBJ2-1	CSGSGTNLYNEQFF	TGCAGTGGATCCGGAACCAACCTCTACAATGAGCAGTTCTTC
.	.	TRBV28	TRBJ1-1	CASNEGRRVAFF	TGTGCCAGCAATGAGGGCAGGCGTGTTGCTTTCTTT
.	TRBD2	TRBV5-1	TRBJ2-3	CASSLRVAGVDTQYF	TGCGCCAGCAGCTTGAGGGTAGCGGGAGTAGATACGCAGTATTTT
few	TRBD2	TRBV6-2/TRBV6-3	TRBJ2-1	CASSRPRTSGYNEQFF	TGTGCCAGCAGCCGTCCGCGGACTAGCGGATACAATGAGCAGTTCTTC
few	.	TRBV5-6	TRBJ2-4	CASSRSQVDIQYF	TGTGCCAGCAGCCGATCACAGGTTGACATTCAGTACTTC
few	.	TRBV29-1	TRBJ1-4	CSVDGGSYEKLFF	TGCAGCGTTGATGGGGGGTCATATGAAAAACTGTTTTTT
.	TRBD2	TRBV6-4	TRBJ2-3	CASSDSLAESTDTQYF	TGTGCCAGCAGTGACTCCCTAGCGGAGAGCACAGATACGCAGTATTTT
few	TRBD2	TRBV27	TRBJ2-1	CASSLLPGLAGGRYSYNEQFF	TGTGCCAGCAGTTTACTTCCCGGACTAGCGGGAGGACGTTACTCCTACAATGAGCAGTTCTTC
.	TRBD2	TRBV20-1	TRBJ2-7	CSGWLAVYNEQYF	TGCAGTGGGTGGCTAGCGGTCTACAATGAGCAGTACTTC
few	TRBD1	TRBV2	TRBJ1-1	CASSQTDRARAFF	TGTGCCAGCAGCCAGACGGACAGGGCGAGAGCTTTCTTT
.	.	TRBV20-1	TRBJ1-4	CSARFRGNEKLFF	TGCAGTGCTAGATTCAGGGGAAATGAAAAACTGTTTTTT
.	TRBD1	TRBV20-1	TRBJ1-5	CSARGTGVNLPQHF	TGCAGTGCTAGAGGGACAGGGGTCAATCTGCCCCAGCATTTT
few	.	TRBV12-3/TRBV12-4	TRBJ1-1	CASSPDSNTEAFF	TGTGCCAGCAGTCCCGACAGTAACACTGAAGCTTTCTTT
.	.	TRBV28	TRBJ1-2	CASSSDWVHGYTF	TGTGCCAGCAGTTCCGACTGGGTCCATGGCTACACCTTC
.	TRBD1	TRBV20-1	TRBJ1-6	CSARNRLRGHSPLHF	TGCAGTGCTAGGAACCGGCTCAGGGGGCATTCACCCCTCCACTTT
.	.	TRBV25-1	TRBJ2-1	CASQPGTTSYNEQFF	TGTGCCAGTCAGCCCGGGACAACCTCCTACAATGAGCAGTTCTTC
few	TRBD1	TRBV29-1	TRBJ1-1	CSGGIRGVTEAFF	TGCAGCGGGGGAATCAGGGGGGTCACTGAAGCTTTCTTT
once	.	TRBV5-1	TRBJ1-2	CASSLDRVSYGYTF	TGCGCCAGCAGCTTGGACAGGGTTAGCTATGGCTACACCTTC
few	TRBD2	TRBV5-1	TRBJ2-3	CASSPFASGGYSTDTQYF	TGCGCCAGCAGCCCCTTCGCTAGCGGGGGTTATAGCACAGATACGCAGTATTTT
few	TRBD1	TRBV11-2	TRBJ1-2	CASSPRGGDSYGYTF	TGTGCCAGCAGCCCCAGGGGGGGAGACTCCTATGGCTACACCTTC
.	TRBD1	TRBV25-1	TRBJ1-4	CASRDRPDEKLFF	TGTGCCAGCAGGGACAGGCCGGATGAAAAACTGTTTTTT
once	TRBD2	TRBV5-1	TRBJ2-7	CASSVMALAGDREQYF	TGCGCCAGCAGCGTGATGGCGCTAGCGGGAGATAGGGAGCAGTACTTC
.	.	TRBV4-2	TRBJ1-4	CASSQDPPGQFRNEKLFF	TGTGCCAGCAGCCAAGATCCCCCCGGACAGTTTCGGAATGAAAAACTGTTTTTT
few	.	TRBV7-2	TRBJ2-3	CASSLAPVTDTQYF	TGTGCCAGCAGCTTAGCGCCTGTTACAGATACGCAGTATTTT
.	.	TRBV20-1	TRBJ1-2	CSARVTNNYGYTF	TGCAGTGCTAGAGTTACCAATAACTATGGCTACACCTTC
few	.	TRBV6-5	TRBJ2-7	CASSYWRGPYEQYF	TGTGCCAGCAGTTACTGGAGGGGACCCTACGAGCAGTACTTC
few	TRBD2	TRBV6-5	TRBJ2-1	CASSQLSGRRYNEQFF	TGTGCCAGCAGTCAACTTAGCGGGAGGCGATACAATGAGCAGTTCTTC
.	TRBD2	TRBV7-2	TRBJ2-7	CASSASGTSGAYEQYF	TGTGCCAGCAGCGCTTCCGGGACTAGCGGGGCCTATGAGCAGTACTTC
few	.	TRBV28	TRBJ2-3	CASSLPLAPGINLSTDTQYF	TGTGCCAGCAGTTTACCTTTGGCTCCCGGGATAAATCTTAGCACAGATACGCAGTATTTT
.	.	TRBV20-1	TRBJ2-1	CSALWSDSKQFF	TGCAGTGCCCTCTGGTCCGATTCTAAGCAGTTCTTC
.	.	TRBV20-1	TRBJ1-5	CGARGQLNQPQHF	TGCGGTGCTAGAGGACAGCTCAATCAGCCCCAGCATTTT
.	.	TRBV5-1	TRBJ1-1	CASSLEPSNTEAFF	TGCGCCAGCAGCTTGGAACCGTCGAACACTGAAGCTTTCTTT
.	TRBD1	TRBV25-1	TRBJ1-2	CTSSESTGGYGYTF	TGTACCAGCAGTGAATCTACAGGGGGCTATGGCTACACCTTC
.	TRBD2	TRBV24-1	TRBJ2-5	CATSGGLVEQYF	TGTGCCACCAGTGGGGGACTAGTTGAGCAGTACTTC
few	TRBD2	TRBV6-6	TRBJ2-1	CASSRLAGVYEQFF	TGTGCCAGCAGTCGACTAGCGGGAGTGTATGAGCAGTTCTTC
few	.	TRBV6-5	TRBJ1-1	CASSYSMRGTEAFF	TGTGCCAGCAGTTACTCGATGAGGGGGACGGAAGCTTTCTTT
few	.	TRBV9	TRBJ1-5	CASSVGGGPNQPQHF	TGTGCCAGCAGCGTAGGGGGGGGGCCCAATCAGCCCCAGCATTTT